This T cell receptor beta chain is from a study of cytomegalovirus exposure and HLA in healthy donors. Study details: Among about 200 million T cells, an earlier analysis found 117 million unique TCR beta sequences. Study-wide results and limits: The availability of immune exposure information extended only to CMV serostatus. There were several of the most significant clusters that appeared linked to common viral pathogens in a later analysis. The study flagged about 150 TCR beta chains as cytomegalovirus-associated.

PCR amplification relied on 60 Vbeta primers (plus 13 Jbeta primers). The assay was immunoSEQ multiplex PCR, and TCRdb's table has in-frame clones only and misses some. The table includes over 100,000 clones, approximately 80% detected once. Remarks on this clone: Antigen: not known.

This CDR3 is 16 amino acids long. V lost 0 bases and J 4 bases, leaving 13 bases between the germline ends. Germline V gene data show CDR1 as SGHNT and CDR2 as YYREEE (reference sequence). The chain employs TRBV5-4 and TRBJ2-2; D is ambiguous. The receptor's source is a woman younger than 45 in good health and CMV-seronegative. Sequenced sample: PBMCs. The DNA of the CDR3 is TGTGCCAGCAGCTTGGATGGTCGGCGAGGCACCGGGGAGCTGTTTTTT. Translation: CASSLDGRRGTGELFF.